These T cell receptor beta chains were read from a single sample in a study of blood T cells in healthy people across ages. TCRdb re-analysed the 5' RACE reads in MiXCR, keeping a single row per CDR3 protein. The profile shows 1.5 million to 2 million distinct CDR3 sequences, about 39% of them singletons. Sequencing was performed on blood. These receptors were collected from a human donor in good health. CDR3s include the opening cysteine and the closing phenylalanine or tryptophan. The D gene is left open where the match is weak. Size values are once, few and many counts, or a class for expanded clones, and some rows have none.

v_gene,abundance,d_gene,j_gene,CDR3aa,CDR3nt
TRBV24-1,few,TRBD1,TRBJ1-2,CATSDRPQDRDGYTF,TGTGCCACCAGTGACCGACCACAAGACAGGGACGGCTACACCTTC
TRBV28,few,NA,TRBJ1-2,CASSFSVVPYGYTF,TGTGCCAGCAGTTTTAGCGTCGTACCCTATGGCTACACCTTC
TRBV18,few,NA,TRBJ2-1,CASSPQRSTGGQFF,TGCGCCAGCTCACCACAGCGGTCCACCGGCGGGCAGTTCTTC
TRBV12-3/TRBV12-4,NA,NA,TRBJ1-1,CASSLRFDGTEAFF,TGTGCCAGCAGTTTAAGGTTTGACGGGACTGAAGCTTTCTTT
TRBV7-2,NA,NA,TRBJ1-2,CASSLLREKGYTF,TGTGCCAGCAGCTTATTGAGAGAAAAGGGCTACACCTTC
TRBV12-5,few,TRBD1,TRBJ1-2,CASGLVLDRVIRDGYTF,TGTGCTAGTGGTTTGGTCCTGGACAGGGTAATTCGAGATGGCTACACCTTC
TRBV4-2,few,NA,TRBJ2-1,CASTQRLSVSYNEQFF,TGTGCCAGCACCCAGCGGTTGAGCGTCTCCTACAATGAGCAGTTCTTC
TRBV7-7,NA,NA,TRBJ2-2,CASSLPLAGGYTGELFF,TGTGCTAGCAGTCTTCCTCTTGCAGGGGGGTACACCGGGGAGCTGTTTTTT
TRBV6-1,NA,TRBD1,TRBJ1-5,CATESDRGQPQHF,TGTGCCACCGAATCCGACAGGGGTCAGCCCCAGCATTTT
TRBV28,NA,TRBD1,TRBJ2-7,CASVRTRTGTYEQYF,TGTGCCAGTGTCCGCACCCGGACAGGAACTTACGAGCAGTACTTC
TRBV15,NA,NA,TRBJ2-3,CATSRDRRWGARDTQYF,TGTGCCACCAGCAGAGATCGCAGGTGGGGGGCCCGGGATACGCAGTATTTT
TRBV9,NA,NA,TRBJ2-1,CASSVEGDSSYNEQFF,TGTGCCAGCAGCGTAGAAGGGGACTCCTCTTACAATGAGCAGTTCTTC
TRBV3-1,once,TRBD1,TRBJ2-7,CASSQERGTGPYEQYF,TGTGCCAGCAGCCAAGAACGGGGGACAGGGCCCTACGAGCAGTACTTC
TRBV7-9,few,NA,TRBJ1-2,CASRSYFRGSNYGYTF,TGTGCCAGCAGATCATACTTCAGGGGCTCTAACTATGGCTACACCTTC
TRBV15,few,NA,TRBJ1-5,CATSRENWGVDQPQHF,TGTGCCACCAGCAGAGAAAATTGGGGGGTGGATCAGCCCCAGCATTTT